This TCR beta chain was recovered during a study of post-analysis software for immune sequencing data. Unique molecular identifiers were built into the TCR beta cDNA libraries. TCRdb passed the PCR reads through MiXCR, listing each CDR3 protein once. The data show roughly 800,000 distinct CDR3 sequences, with 30% seen just once and approximately 0.55% held by the top ten. The study, taken as a whole, reports: Compared against controls, patients with multiple sclerosis displayed significantly lower normalized Chao1 diversity.

In its sample, this clonotype was seen a few times. Its cognate antigen is unknown. The sequenced sample was blood. This clonotype was obtained from a girl under 18 with multiple sclerosis.

The chain's CDR3 is CASTLQGGSGNTIYF. In nucleotides, the CDR3 is TGTGCCAGCACCCTCCAGGGAGGCTCTGGAAACACCATATATTTT. The chain links TRBV7-2 to TRBJ1-3, with D possibly being TRBD1 (5 bases). This CDR3 has 15 residues. Germline loops: CDR1 SGHTA, CDR2 FQGNSA. Between the trimmed V and J ends, which lost 7 bases and 0 bases, there was a span of 13 bases.